The rows below give T cell receptor beta chains drawn from one sample of a study of shared clonotypes between healthy human individuals. Libraries were prepared by immunoSEQ multiplex PCR; TCRdb keeps only in-frame clonotypes and omits some of them. This table holds around 690,000 clones, roughly 91% found once. The sequencing input was memory CD8+ T cells from PBMCs. The receptors stem from a man aged 18-30 years in good health. Some clones in this sample may be carry-over from other donors' samples. CDR3s include the opening cysteine and the closing phenylalanine or tryptophan.

J gene: TRBJ2-5
V gene: TRBV28
CDR3 protein: CASSLSGGEETQYF

J gene: TRBJ2-7
V gene: TRBV19
CDR3 protein: CASSIGTGQSYEQYF

J gene: TRBJ2-7
V gene: TRBV27
CDR3 protein: CASSAGLAYEQYF

J gene: TRBJ2-1
V gene: TRBV11-3
CDR3 protein: CASSIRQGKGAVEQFF

J gene: TRBJ2-5
V gene: TRBV4-3
CDR3 protein: CASSQSQGRETQYF

J gene: TRBJ2-1
V gene: TRBV5-1
CDR3 protein: CASGSTSSYNEQFF

J gene: TRBJ2-1
V gene: TRBV7-9
CDR3 protein: CASSPRTSGRRGNEQFF

J gene: TRBJ2-7
V gene: TRBV11-2
CDR3 protein: CASSSPLAESSYEQYF

J gene: TRBJ2-1
V gene: TRBV28
CDR3 protein: CASSSPETRFDEQFF

J gene: TRBJ1-1
V gene: TRBV19
CDR3 protein: CASSTQGSVNTEAFF

J gene: TRBJ1-2
V gene: TRBV2
CDR3 protein: CAGRGEYYGYTF

J gene: TRBJ2-1
V gene: TRBV11-3
CDR3 protein: CASSERKSGNNEQFF

J gene: -
V gene: TRBV11-2
CDR3 protein: CASSSGTAYEQYF

J gene: TRBJ1-2
V gene: TRBV19
CDR3 protein: CASTYAGAFYGYTF

J gene: TRBJ2-7
V gene: TRBV15
CDR3 protein: CATSSYETGTPYEQYF

J gene: TRBJ1-1
V gene: TRBV5-6
CDR3 protein: CASSLDPPNTEAFF

J gene: TRBJ2-7
V gene: TRBV5-6
CDR3 protein: CASSLVGGQFYEQYF

J gene: TRBJ2-3
V gene: TRBV27
CDR3 protein: CASSFPGLAGTQYF

J gene: TRBJ1-5
V gene: TRBV5-3
CDR3 protein: CARSRCTPGQPLYSNQPQHF

J gene: TRBJ2-5
V gene: TRBV9
CDR3 protein: CASSVDDRGLGETQYF